This T cell receptor beta chain was recorded in a study of regulatory T cells in long-lasting Graves disease. Overall study results and limits: Persistent patients had a count of shared public clonotypes (approximately 3,000) that exceeded that of new patients (approximately 920).

Researchers made TCR beta libraries by using iRepertoire HTBI primers and running Arm-PCR on CDR3 regions. Authors' processing steps: Overall, samples carried approximately 60 TRBV and over 12 TRBJ segments. TCRdb used MiXCR to reprocess the multiplex PCR reads, holding one entry per CDR3 protein. These V and J calls originate from TCRdb's pipeline instead of the authors' own analysis. The table includes about 470,000 distinct CDR3 sequences, 20% detected once. Time point given: persistent/refractory GD, antithyroid drugs over 5 years with positive TRAb. With RNA extracted from PBMCs as input, the TCR library was made. The length of the CDR3 is 13 residues. Looked up from germline, CDR1 is SEHNR and CDR2 is FQNEAQ (reference sequence). Trimming left V 0 bases short and J 7 bases short, with 10 bases between. This clonotype was counted ten times or more. Antigen: not known.

The receptor comes from a female donor with Graves disease. The chain recombines TRBV7-9 with TRBJ2-7, with a weak D call TRBD2 (6 bases). The input for sequencing was peripheral blood mononuclear cells (PBMCs), taken when the disease was refractory, from a patient treated with antithyroid drugs. CDR3 region: CASSLAGTWEQYF. Here the CDR3 DNA reads TGTGCCAGCAGCTTAGCGGGGACTTGGGAGCAGTACTTC. The full variable domain, completed using reference TRBV7-9 and TRBJ2-7, is DTGVSQNPRHKITKRGQNVTFRCDPISEHNRLYWYRQTLGQGPEFLTYFQNEAQLEKSRLLSDRFSAERPKGSFSTLEIQRTEQGDSAMYLCASSLAGTWEQYFGPGTRLTVT.